This T cell receptor (beta chain) was sequenced for a study of T cells of healthy individuals. Germline values: CDR1 SEHNR, CDR2 FQNEAQ (reference sequence). CDR3 size: 17 residues. Germline trimming cut 4 bases from V and 4 bases from J; bases unmatched to any gene: 10. MiXCR, applied by TCRdb to the 5' RACE reads, yields one record per CDR3 protein. The table has approximately 100,000 distinct CDR3 sequences, approximately 16% seen once. This clonotype was seen only a few times. The chain is built from TRBV7-9 and TRBJ2-2, with 9 nucleotides matching TRBD1. This sequence was found in a human donor in good health. This CDR3 reads CASSSSGQGRATGELFF. The CDR3 DNA is TGTGCCAGCAGCTCTTCGGGACAGGGTCGGGCCACCGGGGAGCTGTTTTTT.